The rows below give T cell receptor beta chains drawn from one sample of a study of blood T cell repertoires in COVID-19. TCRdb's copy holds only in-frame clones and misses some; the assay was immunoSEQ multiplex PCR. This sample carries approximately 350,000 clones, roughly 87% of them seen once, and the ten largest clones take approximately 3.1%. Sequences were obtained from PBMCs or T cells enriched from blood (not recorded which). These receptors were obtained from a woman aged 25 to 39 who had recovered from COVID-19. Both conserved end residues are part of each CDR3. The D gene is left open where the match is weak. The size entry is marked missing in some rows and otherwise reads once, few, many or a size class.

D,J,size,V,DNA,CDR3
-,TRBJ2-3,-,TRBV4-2,TGTGCCAGCAGCCAAGATAGGCCGGCGGTTACGCAGTATTTT,CASSQDRPAVTQYF
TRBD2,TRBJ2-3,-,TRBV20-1,TGCAGTGCTAGTCTAGCGGGAGACGCAGATACGCAGTATTTT,CSASLAGDADTQYF
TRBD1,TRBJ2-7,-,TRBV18,TGTGCCAGCTCTTTTGGACAGGAAAGCTCCTACGAGCAGTACTTC,CASSFGQESSYEQYF
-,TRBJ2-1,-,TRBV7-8,TGTGCCAGCAGCCGCCTGGTGGCTAGCTCCTACAATGAGCAGTTCTTC,CASSRLVASSYNEQFF
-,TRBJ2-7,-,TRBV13,TGTGCCAGCAGCTTAGGCCTAGTGTCCTACGAGCAGTACTTC,CASSLGLVSYEQYF
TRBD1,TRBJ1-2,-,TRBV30,TGTGCCTGGAGTGTGGGACAGGGGGCATACTATGGCTACACCTTC,CAWSVGQGAYYGYTF
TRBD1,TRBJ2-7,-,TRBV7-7,TGTGCTAGCAGCTTGGGACAGGACAGGGAGCAGTACTTC,CASSLGQDREQYF
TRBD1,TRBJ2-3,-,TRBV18,TGTGCCAGCTCACGATACTCGGGACAGTACACAGATACGCAGTATTTT,CASSRYSGQYTDTQYF
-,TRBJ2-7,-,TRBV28,TGTGCCAGCACCCCCGCGGGCTTCTCCTACGAGCAGTACTTC,CASTPAGFSYEQYF
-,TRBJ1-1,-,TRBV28,TGTGCCAGCAGTTTTCCTTTACAGCTCGGCACTGAAGCTTTCTTT,CASSFPLQLGTEAFF
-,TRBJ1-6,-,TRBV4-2,TGTGCCAGCAGCCAAGATCTTGGCGGGGGGACTTCACCCCTCCACTTT,CASSQDLGGGTSPLHF
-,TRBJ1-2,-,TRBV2,TGTGCCACCACAAGTCAGACAGGACCTTATGGCTACACCTTC,CATTSQTGPYGYTF
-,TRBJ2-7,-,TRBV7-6,TGTGCCAGCAGTACCGGCGGGGACTACGAGCAGTACTTC,CASSTGGDYEQYF
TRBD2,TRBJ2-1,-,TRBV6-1,TGTGCCAGCAGTGCACTAGCGGGACTTACCTACAATGAGCAGTTCTTC,CASSALAGLTYNEQFF
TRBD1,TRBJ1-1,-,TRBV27,TGTGCCAGCAGTCGACAGGGGGTCTCTGAAGCTTTCTTT,CASSRQGVSEAFF
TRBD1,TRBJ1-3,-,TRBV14,TGTGCCAGCCTCGGGCGGGACAGGGGGCCCCGCTCTGGAAACACCATATATTTT,CASLGRDRGPRSGNTIYF
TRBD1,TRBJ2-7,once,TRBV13,TGTGCCAGCAGCTTGGGAGCGTGGGACAGACGTTTCGAGCAGTACTTC,CASSLGAWDRRFEQYF
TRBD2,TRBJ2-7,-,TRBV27,TGTGCCAGCAGTTTATCCCGGGGGGAGACCTACGAGCAGTACTTC,CASSLSRGETYEQYF
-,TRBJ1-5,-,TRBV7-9,TGTGCCAGCAGCTTATGGATGGGGGGGAGCAATCAGCCCCAGCATTTT,CASSLWMGGSNQPQHF
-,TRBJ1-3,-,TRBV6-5,TGTGCCAGCAGTTCCCGACTCATCTCTGGAAACACCATATATTTT,CASSSRLISGNTIYF
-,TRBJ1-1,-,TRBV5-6,TGTGCCAGCAGCGGCGGGGGGAACACTGAAGCTTTCTTT,CASSGGGNTEAFF
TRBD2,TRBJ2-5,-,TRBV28,TGTGCCCGCGGCGGGGGGGGAGGGCCCTCGGAGACCCAGTACTTC,CARGGGGGPSETQYF
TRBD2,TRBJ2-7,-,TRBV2,TGTGCCAGCAGTGAGAGGATGGTAGCGGGAGGTGGTGAGCAGTACTTC,CASSERMVAGGGEQYF